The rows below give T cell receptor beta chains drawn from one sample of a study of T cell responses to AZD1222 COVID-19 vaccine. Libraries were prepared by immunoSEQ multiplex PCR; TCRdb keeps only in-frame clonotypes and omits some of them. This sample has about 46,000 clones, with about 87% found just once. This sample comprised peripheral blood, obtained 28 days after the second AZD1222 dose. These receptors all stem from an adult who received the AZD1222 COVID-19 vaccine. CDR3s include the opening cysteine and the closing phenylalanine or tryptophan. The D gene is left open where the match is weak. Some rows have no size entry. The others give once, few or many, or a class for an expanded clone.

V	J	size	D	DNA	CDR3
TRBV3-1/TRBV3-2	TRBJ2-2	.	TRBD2	TGTGCCAGCAGCCAAGTAAATCGGGAGGCGCCGTTCGCGAACACCGGGGAGCTGTTTTTT	CASSQVNREAPFANTGELFF
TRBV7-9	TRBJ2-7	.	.	TGTGCCAGCAGCTTAGGAGGGTCAGCCTACGAGCAGTACTTC	CASSLGGSAYEQYF
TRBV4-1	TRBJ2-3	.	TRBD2	TGCGCCAGCAGCCCGAGCGGGAGGGATTACACAGATACGCAGTATTTT	CASSPSGRDYTDTQYF
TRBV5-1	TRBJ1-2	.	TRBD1	TGCGCCAGCAGCTCCCGGGGACAGGGCTATGGCTACACCTTC	CASSSRGQGYGYTF
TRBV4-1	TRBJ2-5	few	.	TGCGCCAGCAGCCGGGTGGAGCGGCAAGAGACCCAGTACTTC	CASSRVERQETQYF
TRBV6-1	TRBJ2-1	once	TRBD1	TGTGCCAGCAGTGGAACACCGGGACAGAAATACAATGAGCAGTTCTTC	CASSGTPGQKYNEQFF
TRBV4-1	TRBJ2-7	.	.	TGCGCCAGCAGCCAAGATCTACCGGGGCACGAGCAGTACTTC	CASSQDLPGHEQYF
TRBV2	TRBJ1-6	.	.	TGTGCCAGCAGCGACGACAGGCACTATAATTCACCCCTCCACTTT	CASSDDRHYNSPLHF
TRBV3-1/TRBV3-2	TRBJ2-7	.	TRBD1	TGTGCCAGCAGCCACCACGGGACAGAGAAACACTACGAGCAGTACTTC	CASSHHGTEKHYEQYF
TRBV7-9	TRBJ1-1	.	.	TGTGCCAGCAGCTTATACAGGGATTGGGTCACTGAAGCTTTCTTT	CASSLYRDWVTEAFF
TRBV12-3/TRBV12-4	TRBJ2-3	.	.	TGTGCCAGCAGTTCTTATACGCAGTATTTT	CASSSYTQYF
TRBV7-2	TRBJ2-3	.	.	TGTGCCAGCAGCCCACGGGGCCCTAGTAGCACAGATACGCAGTATTTT	CASSPRGPSSTDTQYF
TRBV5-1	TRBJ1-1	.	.	TGCGCCAGCAGCCCCGGGACGGGTCACACTGAAGCTTTCTTT	CASSPGTGHTEAFF
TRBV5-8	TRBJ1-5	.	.	TGTGCCAGCAGCGCTTACTTGACAGGACCAGGGCCCCAGCATTTT	CASSAYLTGPGPQHF
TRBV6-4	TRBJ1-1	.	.	TGTGCCAGCAGTGACTCTAGGGGTGGGGGGAACACTGAAGCTTTCTTT	CASSDSRGGGNTEAFF
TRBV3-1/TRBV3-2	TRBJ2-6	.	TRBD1	TGTGCCAGCAGCCAAGGTCTCGGGACAGGTCACTCTGGGGCCAACGTCCTGACTTTC	CASSQGLGTGHSGANVLTF
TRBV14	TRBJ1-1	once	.	TGTGCCAGCAGCCGCATACAGGGAGAGGTTGAAGCTTTCTTT	CASSRIQGEVEAFF
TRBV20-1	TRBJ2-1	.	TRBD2	TGCAGTGCTAGTCAGACTAGCGGGTCCGGTGAGCAGTTCTTC	CSASQTSGSGEQFF
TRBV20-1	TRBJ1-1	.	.	TGCAGTGCTAGTGGGGGGACTGAAGCTTTCTTT	CSASGGTEAFF
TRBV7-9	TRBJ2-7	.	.	TGTGCCAGCAGCCAAGACGGCGGAGACGAGCAGTACTTC	CASSQDGGDEQYF
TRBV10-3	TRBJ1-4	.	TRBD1	TGTGCCATCAGTGAGTCAGGGGACAGGGGTAATGAAAAACTGTTTTTT	CAISESGDRGNEKLFF
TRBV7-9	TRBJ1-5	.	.	TGTGCCAGCAGCCAGGGGAATGAACAGCCCCAGCATTTT	CASSQGNEQPQHF
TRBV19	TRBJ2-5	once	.	TGTGCCAGCGGGACGAAGACTCTGGGGACCCAGTACTTC	CASGTKTLGTQYF
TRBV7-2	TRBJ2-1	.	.	TGTGCCAGCAGCTACGTGAGCAATGAGCAGTTCTTC	CASSYVSNEQFF
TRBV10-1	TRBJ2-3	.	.	TGCGCCAGCAGTGAGTCGGGGCTGCTCGATACGCAGTATTTT	CASSESGLLDTQYF
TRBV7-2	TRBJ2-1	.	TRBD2	TGTGCCAGCAGCTATCGGACTAGCGGGAGGGGAGGGAATGAGCAGTTCTTC	CASSYRTSGRGGNEQFF
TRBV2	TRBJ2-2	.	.	TGTGCCAGCAGTGTGGATGCCCCCGCGAACACCGGGGAGCTGTTTTTT	CASSVDAPANTGELFF
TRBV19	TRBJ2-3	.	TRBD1	TGTGCCAGTAGGGACAGGGGGCAATATACGCAGTATTTT	CASRDRGQYTQYF
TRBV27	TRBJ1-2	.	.	TGTGCCAGCAGTTTAGTGCAAGGAGGGAGCTTAATGTATGGCTACACCTTC	CASSLVQGGSLMYGYTF
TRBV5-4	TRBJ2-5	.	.	TGTGCCAGCAGCCAACGGGCGGCAGAGACCCAGTACTTC	CASSQRAAETQYF
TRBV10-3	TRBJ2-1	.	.	TGTGCCACCGTGGGGACTCGCTACAATGAGCAGTTCTTC	CATVGTRYNEQFF
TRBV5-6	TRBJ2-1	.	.	TGTGCCAGCAGCTTGGACAGCTACAATGAGCAGTTCTTC	CASSLDSYNEQFF
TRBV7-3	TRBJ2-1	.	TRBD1	TGTGCCAGCAGCCTAAGGGGACAGACCTACAATGAGCAGTTCTTC	CASSLRGQTYNEQFF
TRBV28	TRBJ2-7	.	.	TGTGCCAGCAGTCGTTGGTATTACGAGCAGTACTTC	CASSRWYYEQYF
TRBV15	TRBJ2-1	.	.	TGTGCCACCAGCAGAGATTGGCTGGACACCACCTTGGATGAGCAGTTCTTC	CATSRDWLDTTLDEQFF
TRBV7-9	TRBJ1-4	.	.	TGTGCCAGCAGCTCCGGGGGGCTCGCTAATGAAAAACTGTTTTTT	CASSSGGLANEKLFF
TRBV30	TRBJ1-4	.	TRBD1	TGTGCCTGGAGTCGACAGGGAGGGACCCGGCATGAAAAACTGTTTTTT	CAWSRQGGTRHEKLFF
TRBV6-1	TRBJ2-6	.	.	TGTGCCAGCAGTGAAAACTGGCTGACCTCTGGGGCCAACGTCCTGACTTTC	CASSENWLTSGANVLTF
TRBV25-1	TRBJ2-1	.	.	TGTGCCAGCAGCCTCCTACGGGGTCTAAGTGAGCAGTTCTTC	CASSLLRGLSEQFF
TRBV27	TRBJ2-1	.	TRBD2	TGTGCCAGCAGGGGACTAGCGGGAGTCAATGAGCAGTTCTTC	CASRGLAGVNEQFF
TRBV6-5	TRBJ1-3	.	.	TGTGCCAGCAGTTACTCGGGTTACGGGGGCAGAAACACCATATATTTT	CASSYSGYGGRNTIYF
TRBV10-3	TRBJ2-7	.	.	TGTGCCACCAACGCCCCCGGGGCGCGATCCGAGCAGTACTTC	CATNAPGARSEQYF
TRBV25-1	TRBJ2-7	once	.	TGTGCCAGCTCCTGGGACGTCTCCTACGAGCAGTACTTC	CASSWDVSYEQYF
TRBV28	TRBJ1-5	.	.	TGTGCCAGCAGTTGGCCGGTCAATCAGCCCCAGCATTTT	CASSWPVNQPQHF
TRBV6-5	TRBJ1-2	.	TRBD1	TGTGCCAGCAGTTGGACAGGGGGCGCTGGGGGCTACACCTTC	CASSWTGGAGGYTF
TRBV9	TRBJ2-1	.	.	TGTGCCAGCAGCGTAGCGGGAGCCTACAATGAGCAGTTCTTC	CASSVAGAYNEQFF
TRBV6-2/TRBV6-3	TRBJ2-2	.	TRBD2	TGTGCCAGCCGCCCGGCGGGAGAACCCGGGGAGCTGTTTTTT	CASRPAGEPGELFF
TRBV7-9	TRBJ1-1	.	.	TGTGCCAGCAGCTCCGAACAGGGAAGAGCTTTCTTT	CASSSEQGRAFF
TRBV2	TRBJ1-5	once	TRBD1	TGTGCCAGCAGCCTCGAGGGACAGGGTGGCAATCAGCCCCAGCATTTT	CASSLEGQGGNQPQHF
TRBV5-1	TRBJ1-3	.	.	TGCGCCAGCAGCTTGGATAGGGCGGCTGGAAACACCATATATTTT	CASSLDRAAGNTIYF
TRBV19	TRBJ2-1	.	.	TGTGCCAGTAGTCAGGGAGGGGGCTCCTACAATGAGCAGTTCTTC	CASSQGGGSYNEQFF
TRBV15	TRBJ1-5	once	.	TGTGCCACCAGCAGAGGGGGTAGCAATCAGCCCCAGCATTTT	CATSRGGSNQPQHF
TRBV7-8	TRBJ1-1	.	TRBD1	TGTGCCAGCAGCTTAATCGGGGTGACAGGGGTTATCGAGACTGAAGCTTTCTTT	CASSLIGVTGVIETEAFF
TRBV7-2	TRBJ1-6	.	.	TGTGCCAGCAGCTTAGAACAGGCCCCCGGGTCACCCCTCCACTTT	CASSLEQAPGSPLHF
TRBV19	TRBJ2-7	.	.	TGTGCCAGTAGTATCGAGGAGGGCAGCAGCCACGAGCAGTACTTC	CASSIEEGSSHEQYF
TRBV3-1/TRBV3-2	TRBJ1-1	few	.	TGTGCCAGCAGCCATGAAAGGGGATGGGATATGAGGGCTGAAGCTTTCTTT	CASSHERGWDMRAEAFF